This TCR beta chain was sequenced during a study of shared clonotypes between healthy human individuals. Overall study context: The donor group consisted of a couple of women and a few men, aged 18 to 49. Three plates were used per donor for CD4 naive, three for CD4 memory, two for CD8 naive and one for CD8 memory.

In regard to this clone: This sample also contains other DNA sequences that code for the same CDR3.

V was cut by 1 base and J by 3 bases, with 7 bases left in between. This CDR3 has 13 amino acids. Germline CDR1 is SGHVS and CDR2 is FQNEAQ. Every subset had its genomic DNA shared out evenly among several immunoSEQ plates. Profiling relied on immunoSEQ multiplex PCR, and the TCRdb table lists in-frame clones only, not all of them. This sample has some 1,900,000 clones, with around 96% found just once. CD45RO-negative, CCR7-selected cells formed the naive CD8 fraction, which excluded terminally differentiated effector memory CD45RA+ cells. Recent acute infections and vaccinations were absent in the healthy HIV-negative adult donors.

The sequencing input was naive CD8+ T cells sorted from blood. The receptor comes from a man between 18 and 29 years old in good health. V gene TRBV7-8 combines with J gene TRBJ2-7; D remains unclear. CDR3 loop: CASSLGQVYEQYF. The CDR3 DNA reads as TGTGCCAGCAGCTTAGGGCAAGTCTACGAGCAGTACTTC.